This T cell receptor (beta chain) was identified during a study of blood T cell repertoires in COVID-19. Original analysis: Nucleated cell counts were estimated from reference gene primer amplification. Profiling relied on immunoSEQ multiplex PCR, and the TCRdb table lists in-frame clones only, not all of them. The DNA was the basis for D and trimming; V, J and clone size are from that table. In the table there are roughly 240,000 clones, approximately 82% of which are singletons. Sequencing used peripheral blood. The receptor comes from a woman aged 80 or over with acute or convalescent COVID-19.

CDR3 sequence (DNA): TGTGCCAGCAGTTACGCGGGCAATCAGCCCCAGCATTTT. It encodes CASSYAGNQPQHF. This chain joins TRBV6-2 or TRBV6-3 and TRBJ1-5; no definite D call. The V end lost 2 bases, the J end lost 2 bases, and 4 bases lay between the germline ends. Germline CDR1 reads MNHEY; CDR2 reads SVGEGT. This CDR3 contains 13 residues.